This T cell receptor beta chain emerged from a study of cytomegalovirus exposure and HLA in healthy donors. Regarding the study as a whole: CMV antigen specificity was confirmed in vitro for three CMV-associated chains.

For this clone: What it binds is not known.

PCR amplification relied on 60 Vbeta primers (plus 13 Jbeta primers). Original methodology: Unique TCR beta chains totaled about 73 million in a later count, with roughly 10 million of them shared. TCRdb's table, derived via immunoSEQ multiplex PCR, lists solely in-frame clones and lacks some. The V and J calls and clone size come from that table; D and trimming were worked out from the DNA. In the table there are 95,000 to 150,000 clones, under 70% of which are singletons. The ends were cut back, 6 bases at V and 0 bases at J, with 6 bases in the middle. The germline gives CDR1 SEHNR, CDR2 FQNEAQ (reference sequence). The CDR3 is 13 residues long.

This rearrangement joins TRBV7-9 to TRBJ2-4; a possible D gene is TRBD2 (6 bases). This clonotype was sampled from a young man in good health and CMV-seronegative. Sequencing input: PBMCs. The CDR3 is CASRGLAKNIQYF. The CDR3 region has the DNA TGTGCCAGCAGGGGACTAGCCAAAAACATTCAGTACTTC.